This T cell receptor (beta chain) came from a study of a mutant IDH1 vaccine in newly diagnosed glioma. This clone was seen more than once but under ten times. Its antigen is currently unknown. Profiling relied on immunoSEQ multiplex PCR, and the TCRdb table lists in-frame clones only, not all of them. In the table there are tens of thousands of clones, approximately 81% of which are singletons. Time point meaning: week 23, last vaccination. A single vaccine dose contained 300 ug of mutant IDH1 20-mer peptide, and topical imiquimod was used with it. Sequenced here: PBMCs, sampled from a glioma patient whose treatment included an IDH1 peptide vaccine. The sequence derives from a man aged 30 to 39 with glioma.

DNA of the CDR3: TGTGCCTCCGGTCGGGGAGGGTCCTTTGGAGCTTTCTTT. This codes for CASGRGGSFGAFF. The J gene is TRBJ1-1, the V gene TRBV6-1; D gene uncertain. The CDR3 is 13 amino acids. The V end was cut by 11 bases, the J end by 10 bases, with 23 bases between. Per the germline V gene, CDR1 is MNHNS and CDR2 is SASEGT.